The present entry profiles one TCR beta chain with its context. This table comes from immunoSEQ multiplex PCR, and its TCRdb copy is limited to in-frame clones, with some not included. The data hold tens of thousands of clones, with about 83% observed a single time. With baseline, cycle 4 day 1, and cycle 7 day 1 as timepoints, blood was sampled. This entry comes from a study of OX40 agonist ivuxolimab in advanced cancers. The overall study: Three patients, one with hepatocellular carcinoma and two with cutaneous melanoma, responded partially.

CDR1 and CDR2 (germline): MNHEY, SMNVEV (reference sequence). This CDR3 spans 14 amino acids. The J segment lost 6 bases and the V segment lost 5 bases, leaving 5 bases of the junction unmatched. The rearrangement joins TRBV27 to TRBJ2-1, with 9 bases that match TRBD1. The sequence derives from an adult with an advanced solid tumor such as melanoma, head and neck, liver or kidney cancer. Sequenced here: CD4+ or CD8+ T cells sorted from blood, sampled in a trial of the OX40 agonist ivuxolimab. This CDR3 is CASSIQGASNEQFF. CDR3 DNA sequence: TGTGCCAGCAGTATACAGGGGGCTTCCAATGAGCAGTTCTTC.